These 7 T cell receptor beta chains came from one sample sequenced in a study of T cell repertoires in ileal Crohn's disease. Libraries were prepared by immunoSEQ multiplex PCR; TCRdb keeps only in-frame clonotypes and omits some of them. Here the sample spans about 9,600 clones, over 65% being singletons. Source material: ileal tissue. These receptors came from an adult with Crohn's disease.

The rearrangement uses TRBV4-2 and TRBJ2-3, with 7 positions matching TRBD2. The junction had 10 bases not matched to a gene; V was cut back by 1 base and J by 0 bases. CDR1 is LGHNA and CDR2 is YNFKEQ in the germline V gene. The CDR3 is 18 amino acids. CDR3 protein: CASSQVSGGGISTDTQYF. In DNA, the CDR3 is TGTGCCAGCAGCCAAGTCAGTGGGGGGGGGATCAGCACAGATACGCAGTATTTT.

J is TRBJ2-2 and V is TRBV7-2, with 9 bases aligning to TRBD1. V dropped 3 bases and J dropped 5; count of bases not matched to a gene: 4. Germline CDR1 is SGHTA and CDR2 is FQGNSA. The CDR3 is 15 residues long. CDR3 protein: CASSLTGGQTGELFF. Here the CDR3 DNA reads TGTGCCAGCAGCTTGACAGGGGGGCAGACCGGGGAGCTGTTTTTT.

This chain joins TRBV29-1 and TRBJ2-3; the match to TRBD2 covers 13 bases. V was pared by 5 bases and J by 5 bases, with 10 bases of the junction left unmatched. Germline CDR1 is SQVTM and CDR2 is ANQGSEA. The CDR3 length is 16 residues. In DNA, the CDR3 is TGCAGCGTTCCCCTACTAGCGGGAGGGCCGGGAGATACGCAGTATTTT. Protein: CSVPLLAGGPGDTQYF.

This clone turned up a few times. The chain combines TRBV28 with TRBJ2-2; 9 nucleotides agree with TRBD2. J gave up 2 bases and V 8 bases, and 0 bases lay outside the gene matches. Germline V gene lookup returns CDR1 MDHEN and CDR2 SYDVKM. This CDR3 region has 13 residues. In DNA, the CDR3 is TGTGCCAGCCTAGCGGGAAACACCGGGGAGCTGTTTTTT. This codes for CASLAGNTGELFF. The full variable domain, in which reference TRBV28 and TRBJ2-2 provide the parts outside the CDR3, is DVKVTQSSRYLVKRTGEKVFLECVQDMDHENMFWYRQDPGLGLRLIYFSYDVKMKEKGDIPEGYSVSREKKERFSLILESASTNQTSMYLCASLAGNTGELFFGEGSRLTVL.

V is TRBV11-2 and J is TRBJ2-3; D is unresolved. The CDR3 loop spans 15 amino acids. The germline V gene encodes CDR1 SGHAT and CDR2 FQNNGV. V dropped 3 bases and J dropped 1 base, with 11 bases sitting between them. The CDR3 DNA reads as TGTGCCAGCAGCTTTCAGACTCTTGGCACAGATACGCAGTATTTT. Protein product: CASSFQTLGTDTQYF.

The V call is TRBV7-2, the J call TRBJ2-1; unclear D gene. The CDR3 is made up of 15 amino acids. In germline, CDR1 is SGHTA, CDR2 FQGNSA. V was cut by 1 base and J by 5 bases, with 12 bases left in between. The CDR3 DNA sequence: TGTGCCAGCAGCTTAGAAGTGAGAAGAAACAATGAGCAGTTCTTC. Protein product: CASSLEVRRNNEQFF.

The chain carries TRBV7-9 and TRBJ1-2, with 9 positions matching TRBD1. V was pared by 5 bases and J by 7 bases, with 8 bases of the junction left unmatched. Germline-derived CDR1 and CDR2 are SEHNR and FQNEAQ (reference sequence). This CDR3 contains 14 residues. The CDR3 loop is CASSDGQGPRGYTF. The CDR3 nucleotides read TGTGCCAGCAGCGACGGACAGGGGCCCCGTGGCTACACCTTC.